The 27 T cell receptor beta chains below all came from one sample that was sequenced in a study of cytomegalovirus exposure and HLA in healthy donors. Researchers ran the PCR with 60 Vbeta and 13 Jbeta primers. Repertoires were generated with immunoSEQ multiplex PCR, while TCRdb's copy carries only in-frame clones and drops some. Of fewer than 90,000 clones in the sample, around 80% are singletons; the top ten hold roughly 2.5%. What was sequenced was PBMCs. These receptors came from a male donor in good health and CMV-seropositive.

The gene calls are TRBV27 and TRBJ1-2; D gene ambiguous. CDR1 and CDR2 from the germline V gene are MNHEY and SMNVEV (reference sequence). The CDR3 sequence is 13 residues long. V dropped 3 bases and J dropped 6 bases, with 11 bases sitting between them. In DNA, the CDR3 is TGTGCCAGCAGTTTGGAGGGTGGGCATGGCTACACCTTC. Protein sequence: CASSLEGGHGYTF.

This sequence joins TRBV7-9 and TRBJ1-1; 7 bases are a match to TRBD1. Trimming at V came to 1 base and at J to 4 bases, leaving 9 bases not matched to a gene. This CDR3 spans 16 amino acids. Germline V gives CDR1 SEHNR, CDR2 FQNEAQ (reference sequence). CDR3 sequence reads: CASSLDGAGGSTEAFF. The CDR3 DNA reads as TGTGCCAGCAGCTTAGATGGGGCAGGGGGATCCACTGAAGCTTTCTTT. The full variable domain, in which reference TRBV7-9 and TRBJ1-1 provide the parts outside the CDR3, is DTGVSQNPRHKITKRGQNVTFRCDPISEHNRLYWYRQTLGQGPEFLTYFQNEAQLEKSRLLSDRFSAERPKGSFSTLEIQRTEQGDSAMYLCASSLDGAGGSTEAFFGQGTRLTVV.

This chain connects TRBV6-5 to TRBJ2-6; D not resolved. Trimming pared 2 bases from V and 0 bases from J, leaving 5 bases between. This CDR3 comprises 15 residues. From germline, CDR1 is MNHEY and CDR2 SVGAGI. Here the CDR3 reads CASSYESSGANVLTF. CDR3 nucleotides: TGTGCCAGCAGTTACGAGAGCTCTGGGGCCAACGTCCTGACTTTC.

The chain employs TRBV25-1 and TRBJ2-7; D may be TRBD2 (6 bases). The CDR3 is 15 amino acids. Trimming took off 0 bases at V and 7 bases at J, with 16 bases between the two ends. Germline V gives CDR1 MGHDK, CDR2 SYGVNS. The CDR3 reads CASSEYGSEKGEQYF. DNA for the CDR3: TGTGCCAGCAGTGAATACGGGAGCGAGAAGGGGGAGCAGTACTTC.

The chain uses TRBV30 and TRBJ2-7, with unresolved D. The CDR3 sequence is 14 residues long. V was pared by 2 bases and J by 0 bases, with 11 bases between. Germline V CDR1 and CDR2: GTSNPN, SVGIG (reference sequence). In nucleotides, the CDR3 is TGTGCCTGGAGTTCGGTTGAGAGCTCCTACGAGCAGTACTTC. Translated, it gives CAWSSVESSYEQYF. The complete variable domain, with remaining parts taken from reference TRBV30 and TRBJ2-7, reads SQTIHQWPATLVQPVGSPLSLECTVEGTSNPNLYWYRQAAGRGLQLLFYSVGIGQISSEVPQNLSASRPQDRQFILSSKKLLLSDSGFYLCAWSSVESSYEQYFGPGTRLTVT.

CDR3 DNA: TGTGCCAGCAGCTTAAGACAGGAAAAAGAGACCCAGTACTTC. Residues: CASSLRQEKETQYF. The rearrangement uses TRBV7-9 and TRBJ2-5; a weak D match, TRBD1 (6 bases). Per the germline V gene, CDR1 is SEHNR and CDR2 is FQNEAQ (reference sequence). V was shortened by 2 bases and J by 3 bases, with 10 bases between the two germline ends. CDR3 length equals 14 residues.

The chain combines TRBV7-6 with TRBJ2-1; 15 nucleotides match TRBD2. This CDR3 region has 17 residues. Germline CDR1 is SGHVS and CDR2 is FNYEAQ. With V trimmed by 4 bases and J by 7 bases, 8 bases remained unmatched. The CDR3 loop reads CASSSGTSGRTGNEQFF. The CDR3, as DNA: TGTGCCAGCAGCTCCGGGACTAGCGGGAGGACGGGAAATGAGCAGTTCTTC.

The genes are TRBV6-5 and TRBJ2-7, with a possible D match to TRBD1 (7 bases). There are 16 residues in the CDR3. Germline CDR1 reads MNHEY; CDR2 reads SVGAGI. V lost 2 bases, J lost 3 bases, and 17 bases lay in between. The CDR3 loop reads CASSYGGAGGVYEQYF. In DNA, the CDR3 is TGTGCCAGCAGTTACGGCGGGGCAGGGGGAGTCTACGAGCAGTACTTC.

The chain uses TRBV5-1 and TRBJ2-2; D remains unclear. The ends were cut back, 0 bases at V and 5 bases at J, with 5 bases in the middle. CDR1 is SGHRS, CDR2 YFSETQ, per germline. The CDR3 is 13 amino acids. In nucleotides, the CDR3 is TGCGCCAGCAGCTTGGACTTGACCGGGGAGCTGTTTTTT. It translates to CASSLDLTGELFF.

CDR3 nucleotide sequence: TGTGCCAGCTCGGGACAGGAGTACACCGGGGAGCTGTTTTTT. This codes for CASSGQEYTGELFF. The rearrangement uses TRBV18 and TRBJ2-2, with TRBD1 matching 8 bases. J was trimmed by 3 bases and V by 6 bases; bases with no gene match: 3. This CDR3 is 14 amino acids long. The germline V gene encodes CDR1 KGHSH and CDR2 LQKENI.

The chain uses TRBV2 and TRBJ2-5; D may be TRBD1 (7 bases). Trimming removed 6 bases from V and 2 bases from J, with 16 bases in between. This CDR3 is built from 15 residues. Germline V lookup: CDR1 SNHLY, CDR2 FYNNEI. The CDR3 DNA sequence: TGTGCCAGCAGGTCCCAGGGGGGCCCACAAGAGACCCAGTACTTC. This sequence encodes CASRSQGGPQETQYF.

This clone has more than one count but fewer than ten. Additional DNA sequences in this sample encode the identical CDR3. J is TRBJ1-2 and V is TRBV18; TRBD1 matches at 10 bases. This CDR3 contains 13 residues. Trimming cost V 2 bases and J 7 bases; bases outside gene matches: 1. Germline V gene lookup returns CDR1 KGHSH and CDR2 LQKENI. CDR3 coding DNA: TGTGCCAGCTCACCAGGGACAGGGGCTGGCTACACCTTC. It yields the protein CASSPGTGAGYTF. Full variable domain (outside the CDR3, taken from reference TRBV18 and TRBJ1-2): NAGVMQNPRHLVRRRGQEARLRCSPMKGHSHVYWYRQLPEEGLKFMVYLQKENIIDESGMPKERFSAEFPKEGPSILRIQQVVRGDSAAYFCASSPGTGAGYTFGSGTRLTVV.

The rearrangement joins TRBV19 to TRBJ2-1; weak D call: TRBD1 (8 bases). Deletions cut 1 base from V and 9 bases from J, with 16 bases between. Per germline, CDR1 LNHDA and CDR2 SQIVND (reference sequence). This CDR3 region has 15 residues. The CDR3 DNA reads TGTGCCAGTAGTATAGGACAGGGGCCGGGGGGTGAGCAGTTCTTC. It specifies CASSIGQGPGGEQFF.

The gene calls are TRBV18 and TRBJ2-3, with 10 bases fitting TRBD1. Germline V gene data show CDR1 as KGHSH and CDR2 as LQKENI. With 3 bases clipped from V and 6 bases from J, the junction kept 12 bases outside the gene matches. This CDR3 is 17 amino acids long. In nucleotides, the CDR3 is TGTGCCAGCTCACCTCGTCCTAGACAGGGGGCATTGGATACGCAGTATTTT. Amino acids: CASSPRPRQGALDTQYF.

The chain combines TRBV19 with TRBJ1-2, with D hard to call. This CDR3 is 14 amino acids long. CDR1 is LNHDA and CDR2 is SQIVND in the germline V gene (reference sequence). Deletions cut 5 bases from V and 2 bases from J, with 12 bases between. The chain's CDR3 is CASSWRAINYGYTF. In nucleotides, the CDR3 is TGTGCCAGTAGTTGGAGGGCGATAAACTATGGCTACACCTTC.

CDR3 in DNA: TGTGCCAGTAGACGACCGGGACAGGGAACAGATACGCAGTATTTT. It encodes CASRRPGQGTDTQYF. This rearrangement joins TRBV19 to TRBJ2-3, with 9 bases lining up with TRBD1. Germline V CDR1 and CDR2: LNHDA, SQIVND (reference sequence). Germline trimming cut 6 bases from V and 3 bases from J; bases unmatched to any gene: 7. The CDR3 has 15 amino acids.

The CDR3 DNA reads TGTGCCAGCAGTTCGTGGACAGGGCGGGACTCTGGGGCCAACGTCCTGACTTTC. Translated, it gives CASSSWTGRDSGANVLTF. This chain connects TRBV28 to TRBJ2-6, with TRBD1 matching over 8 bases. The germline CDR1 and CDR2 sequences are MDHEN and SYDVKM. The CDR3 runs 18 residues. With V trimmed by 4 bases and J by 0 bases, 8 bases remained unmatched. Drawing the rest from reference TRBV28 and TRBJ2-6, the complete variable domain is DVKVTQSSRYLVKRTGEKVFLECVQDMDHENMFWYRQDPGLGLRLIYFSYDVKMKEKGDIPEGYSVSREKKERFSLILESASTNQTSMYLCASSSWTGRDSGANVLTFGAGSRLTVL.

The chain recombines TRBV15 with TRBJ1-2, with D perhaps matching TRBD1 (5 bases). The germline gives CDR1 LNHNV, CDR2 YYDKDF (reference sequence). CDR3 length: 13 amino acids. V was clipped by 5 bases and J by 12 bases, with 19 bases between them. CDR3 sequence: CATSARQGPVHTF. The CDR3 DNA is TGTGCCACCAGCGCCCGGCAGGGTCCCGTTCACACCTTC.

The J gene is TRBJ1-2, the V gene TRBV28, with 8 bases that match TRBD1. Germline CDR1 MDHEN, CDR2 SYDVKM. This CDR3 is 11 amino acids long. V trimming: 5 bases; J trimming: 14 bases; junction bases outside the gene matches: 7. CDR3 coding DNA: TGTGCCAGCAGTCCCGACAGGGGCAGGACCTTC. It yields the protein CASSPDRGRTF.

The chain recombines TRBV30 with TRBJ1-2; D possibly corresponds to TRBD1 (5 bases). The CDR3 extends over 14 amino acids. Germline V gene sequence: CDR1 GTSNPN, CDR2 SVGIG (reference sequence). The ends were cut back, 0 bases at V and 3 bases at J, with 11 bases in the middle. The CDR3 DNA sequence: TGTGCCTGGAGTGTGGGGGGTCCCTACTATGGCTACACCTTC. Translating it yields CAWSVGGPYYGYTF. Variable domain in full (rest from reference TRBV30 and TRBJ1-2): SQTIHQWPATLVQPVGSPLSLECTVEGTSNPNLYWYRQAAGRGLQLLFYSVGIGQISSEVPQNLSASRPQDRQFILSSKKLLLSDSGFYLCAWSVGGPYYGYTFGSGTRLTVV.

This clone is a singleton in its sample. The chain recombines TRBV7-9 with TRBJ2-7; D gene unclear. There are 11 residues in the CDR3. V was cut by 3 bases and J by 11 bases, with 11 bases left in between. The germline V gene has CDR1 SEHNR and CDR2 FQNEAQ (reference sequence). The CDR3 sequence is CASSFGEVEYF. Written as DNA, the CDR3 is TGTGCCAGCAGCTTCGGTGAGGTAGAGTACTTC. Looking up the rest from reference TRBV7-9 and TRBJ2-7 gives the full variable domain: DTGVSQNPRHKITKRGQNVTFRCDPISEHNRLYWYRQTLGQGPEFLTYFQNEAQLEKSRLLSDRFSAERPKGSFSTLEIQRTEQGDSAMYLCASSFGEVEYFGPGTRLTVT.

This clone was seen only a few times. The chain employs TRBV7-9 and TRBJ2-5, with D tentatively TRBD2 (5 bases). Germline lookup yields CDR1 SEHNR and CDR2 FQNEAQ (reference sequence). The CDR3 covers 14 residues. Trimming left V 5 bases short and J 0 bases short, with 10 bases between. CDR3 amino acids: CASSRAVNQETQYF. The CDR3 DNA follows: TGTGCCAGCAGCCGAGCGGTAAACCAAGAGACCCAGTACTTC.

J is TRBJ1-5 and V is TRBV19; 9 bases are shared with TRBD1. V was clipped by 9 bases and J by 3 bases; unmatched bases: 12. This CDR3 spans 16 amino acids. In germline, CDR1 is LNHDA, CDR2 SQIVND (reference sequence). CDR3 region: CASQRTGVDDNQPQHF. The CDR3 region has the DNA TGTGCCAGCCAAAGGACAGGGGTGGATGACAATCAGCCCCAGCATTTT.

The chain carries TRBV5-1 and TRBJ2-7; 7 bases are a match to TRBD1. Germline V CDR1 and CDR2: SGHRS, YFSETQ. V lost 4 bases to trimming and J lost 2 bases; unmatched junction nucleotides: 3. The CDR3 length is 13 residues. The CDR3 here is CASSADRTYEQYF. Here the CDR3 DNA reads TGCGCCAGCAGCGCGGACAGGACCTACGAGCAGTACTTC.

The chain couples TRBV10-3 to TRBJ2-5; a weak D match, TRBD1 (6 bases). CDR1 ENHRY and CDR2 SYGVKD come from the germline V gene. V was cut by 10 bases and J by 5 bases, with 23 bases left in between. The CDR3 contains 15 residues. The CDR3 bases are TGTGCCACAGCTGAAAACTGGGGGCCCGGGGAGACCCAGTACTTC. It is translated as CATAENWGPGETQYF.

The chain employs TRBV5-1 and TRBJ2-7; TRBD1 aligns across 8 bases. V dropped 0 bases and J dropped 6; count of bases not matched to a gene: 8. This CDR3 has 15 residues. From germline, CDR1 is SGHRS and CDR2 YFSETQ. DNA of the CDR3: TGCGCCAGCAGCTTGGGCGCCCAGGGGGCTAGCGAGCAGTACTTC. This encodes CASSLGAQGASEQYF.

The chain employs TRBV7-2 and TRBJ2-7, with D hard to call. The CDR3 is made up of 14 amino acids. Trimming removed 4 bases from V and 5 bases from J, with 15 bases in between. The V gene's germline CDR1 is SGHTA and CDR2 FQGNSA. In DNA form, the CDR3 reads TGTGCCAGCAGCTACCTTAACAGTCGCCACGAGCAGTACTTC. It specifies CASSYLNSRHEQYF.